A selection of T cell receptor beta chains follows, all from one sample in a study of shared clonotypes between healthy human individuals. Sequencing used immunoSEQ multiplex PCR; TCRdb keeps in-frame clones, though not all of them. The sample comprises roughly 320,000 clones, around 86% of which are singletons, and roughly 17% rests with the top ten. The specimen sequenced was memory CD8+ T cells sorted from blood. Receptors originate from a man younger than 35 in good health. Both conserved end residues are part of each CDR3. D genes are given only for firm matches. Clone size, where shown, is once, few, many, or a class for clones that have expanded.

>TRBV19|few|TRBJ2-7|TRBD2
CASSAGLAGIYEQYF
TGTGCCAGTAGTGCGGGGCTAGCGGGGATCTACGAGCAGTACTTC
>TRBV7-3|-|TRBJ2-7|-
CASSLRGRGPYEQYF
TGTGCCAGCAGCTTAAGAGGGCGGGGCCCCTACGAGCAGTACTTC
>TRBV11-2|-|TRBJ1-1|TRBD1
CASSLGPGTGGSAFF
TGTGCCAGCAGCTTAGGGCCAGGGACAGGGGGCTCGGCTTTCTTT
>TRBV30|-|TRBJ1-1|-
CAWSRASTEAFF
TGTGCCTGGAGTAGGGCGTCCACTGAAGCTTTCTTT
>TRBV6-5|once|TRBJ1-1|-
CASSYVMGNTEAFF
TGTGCCAGCAGTTACGTGATGGGGAACACTGAAGCTTTCTTT
>TRBV29-1|-|TRBJ2-3|-
CSVSSVGTDTQYF
TGCAGCGTGAGTAGCGTTGGCACAGATACGCAGTATTTT
>TRBV6-4|-|TRBJ2-6|-
CASKAGEDGANVLTF
TGTGCCAGCAAGGCAGGGGAGGATGGGGCCAACGTCCTGACTTTC
>TRBV2|once|TRBJ2-7|-
CASAKSGPKSSYEQYF
TGTGCCAGCGCAAAAAGTGGGCCAAAATCTTCCTACGAGCAGTACTTC
>TRBV10-3|-|TRBJ2-1|-
CAISESSTGTTLSNEQFF
TGTGCCATCAGTGAGAGTAGCACCGGGACAACCCTATCAAATGAGCAGTTCTTC
>TRBV13|-|TRBJ2-1|TRBD1
CASSPRQGSYNEQFF
TGTGCCAGCAGCCCAAGACAGGGCTCCTACAATGAGCAGTTCTTC
>TRBV10-2|-|TRBJ1-1|-
CASSEMADGEAFF
TGCGCCAGCAGTGAGATGGCCGACGGCGAAGCTTTCTTT
>TRBV6-4|-|TRBJ2-5|TRBD1
CAISESGGQGKETQYF
TGTGCCATCAGTGAGTCTGGGGGACAGGGAAAGGAGACCCAGTACTTC
>TRBV5-1|-|TRBJ2-3|-
CASSMSYADTQYF
TGCGCCAGCAGCATGTCATATGCAGATACGCAGTATTTT
>TRBV6-6|-|TRBJ2-7|-
CASSYSSGSSYEQYF
TGTGCCAGCAGTTACTCTTCGGGGAGCTCCTACGAGCAGTACTTC
>TRBV7-9|-|TRBJ2-7|-
CASSLVGRGLSYEQYF
TGTGCCAGCAGCTTAGTAGGCCGCGGACTCTCCTACGAGCAGTACTTC
>TRBV11-2|-|TRBJ2-4|-
CASSLTAHLAKNIQYF
TGTGCCAGCAGCTTAACAGCACACCTAGCCAAAAACATTCAGTACTTC
>TRBV11-3|-|TRBJ2-7|-
CASSHEVQDEQYF
TGTGCCAGCAGCCACGAGGTACAGGACGAGCAGTACTTC
>TRBV2|-|TRBJ1-6|-
CASSGGTFLIGPLHF
TGTGCCAGCAGTGGAGGGACATTTTTAATAGGACCCCTCCACTTT
>TRBV30|-|TRBJ1-2|-
CAWSFPDYGYTF
TGTGCCTGGAGTTTCCCCGACTATGGCTACACCTTC
>TRBV30|-|TRBJ1-1|-
CAWSLPGEAFF
TGTGCCTGGAGTCTCCCGGGGGAGGCTTTCTTT
>TRBV28|-|TRBJ1-1|-
CASSNGGVAFF
TGTGCCAGCAGCAATGGGGGGGTAGCTTTCTTT
>TRBV4-1|-|TRBJ1-4|-
CASSQDLGGLNEKLFF
TGCGCCAGCAGCCAAGATCTAGGCGGGTTAAATGAAAAACTGTTTTTT
>TRBV2|-|TRBJ2-7|-
CASSLTDAYEQYF
TGTGCCAGCAGTCTGACAGACGCCTACGAGCAGTACTTC
>TRBV30|-|TRBJ2-1|-
CAWRGRLPYYNEQFF
TGTGCCTGGAGAGGCAGACTCCCCTACTACAATGAGCAGTTCTTC
>TRBV27|-|TRBJ1-1|-
CASSKTGGIGITEAFF
TGTGCCAGCAGTAAAACCGGGGGAATAGGGATCACTGAAGCTTTCTTT
>TRBV5-1|-|TRBJ2-7|-
CASSFRSSYEQYF
TGCGCCAGCAGCTTCCGTAGCTCCTACGAGCAGTACTTC
>TRBV6-1|-|TRBJ2-2|TRBD2
CASSELTGGRTGELFF
TGTGCCAGCAGTGAATTGACGGGAGGGCGTACCGGGGAGCTGTTTTTT
>TRBV5-6|-|TRBJ1-1|-
CASSLAEGAEAFF
TGTGCCAGCAGCTTGGCCGAGGGGGCTGAAGCTTTCTTT
>TRBV19|-|TRBJ2-1|-
CATRQPYNEQFF
TGTGCCACTCGACAACCTTACAATGAGCAGTTCTTC
>TRBV4-1|-|TRBJ1-1|-
CASSLDRGGTEAFF
TGCGCCAGCAGCTTAGATAGGGGAGGCACTGAAGCTTTCTTT
>TRBV27|-|TRBJ2-1|-
CASSSEASYNEQFF
TGTGCCAGCAGTTCCGAAGCCTCCTACAATGAGCAGTTCTTC
>TRBV10-3|-|TRBJ1-4|-
CAISESSEPATNEKLFF
TGTGCCATCAGTGAGTCATCTGAACCTGCAACTAATGAAAAACTGTTTTTT
>TRBV10-1|-|TRBJ2-7|-
CASSETGTSYEQYF
TGCGCCAGCAGTGAGACAGGGACCTCCTACGAGCAGTACTTC
>TRBV5-1|-|TRBJ2-2|TRBD2
CASRLRLAENTGELFF
TGCGCCAGCCGTTTAAGGCTAGCGGAGAACACCGGGGAGCTGTTTTTT
>TRBV28|-|TRBJ1-1|TRBD1
CASSLVVGMTGENTEAFF
TGTGCCAGCAGTTTGGTGGTGGGTATGACAGGGGAGAACACTGAAGCTTTCTTT
>TRBV4-3|once|TRBJ2-2|-
CASSQDKHGELFF
TGCGCCAGCAGCCAAGATAAGCACGGGGAGCTGTTTTTT
>TRBV20-1|-|TRBJ1-1|-
CSVGGRTEAFF
TGCAGTGTCGGGGGGCGCACTGAAGCTTTCTTT
>TRBV10-1|-|TRBJ2-7|TRBD2
CASSETKAGESDEQYF
TGCGCCAGCAGTGAAACCAAAGCGGGAGAATCCGACGAGCAGTACTTC
>TRBV9|-|TRBJ2-5|TRBD1
CASSADRGRETQYF
TGTGCCAGCAGCGCGGACAGGGGGAGGGAGACCCAGTACTTC
>TRBV19|-|TRBJ2-7|-
CASSMAQLTGEQYF
TGTGCCAGTAGTATGGCCCAACTAACCGGGGAGCAGTACTTC
>TRBV11-2|-|TRBJ2-2|-
CASSLVGKNTGELFF
TGTGCCAGCAGCTTAGTAGGGAAAAACACCGGGGAGCTGTTTTTT
>TRBV5-6|-|TRBJ2-1|TRBD2
CASTTGLAGDNEQFF
TGTGCCAGCACCACGGGACTAGCGGGAGACAATGAGCAGTTCTTC
>TRBV30|-|TRBJ2-7|TRBD1
CAWSPYRDRGPEQYF
TGTGCCTGGAGTCCGTACCGGGACAGGGGTCCCGAGCAGTACTTC
>TRBV30|-|TRBJ1-1|TRBD1
CAWRQGFDTEAFF
TGTGCCTGGAGACAGGGGTTCGACACTGAAGCTTTCTTT
>TRBV6-1|-|TRBJ1-4|-
CASSDGPGDRVSNEKLFF
TGTGCCAGCAGTGATGGTCCAGGGGATCGAGTTTCTAATGAAAAACTGTTTTTT
>TRBV6-1|-|TRBJ2-2|TRBD1
CASSEDFLDRVSTGELFF
TGTGCCAGCAGTGAAGATTTCTTGGACAGGGTGAGCACCGGGGAGCTGTTTTTT
>TRBV9|-|TRBJ2-7|-
CASSVGQALGDEQYF
TGTGCCAGCAGCGTAGGACAGGCACTGGGGGACGAGCAGTACTTC
>TRBV7-9|-|TRBJ2-3|-
CASSLAPSADTQYF
TGTGCCAGCAGCTTAGCGCCGAGCGCAGATACGCAGTATTTT
>TRBV7-9|-|TRBJ1-2|TRBD1
CASSLEGASWYGYTF
TGTGCCAGCAGCTTAGAGGGGGCATCTTGGTATGGCTACACCTTC
>TRBV5-6|-|TRBJ2-5|-
CASSLEGLETQYF
TGTGCCAGCAGCTTGGAAGGGCTGGAGACCCAGTACTTC